This TCR beta chain is drawn from a study of neoadjuvant anti-PD-1 for oral cavity cancer. Overall study context: Before surgery, most patients got three to four biweekly 3 mg/kg nivolumab doses.

As for time point: after neoadjuvant nivolumab, at surgical resection. Here immunoSEQ multiplex PCR was the method, and the copy in TCRdb shows in-frame clones only, minus some. The sample shows around 15,000 clones, roughly 41% of them seen only once. The sample holds a few counts of this clone. This sample comprised tumor tissue, obtained after nivolumab (anti-PD-1) treatment. The source is a person between 40 and 80 years old with oral cavity squamous cell carcinoma.

The DNA of the CDR3 is TGCGCCAGCAGCCAAGTGGGCAGGAACTATGGCTACACCTTC. Protein sequence: CASSQVGRNYGYTF. This chain connects TRBV4-3 to TRBJ1-2, with D uncertain. Per the germline V gene, CDR1 is LGHNA and CDR2 is YSLEER. There are 14 residues in the CDR3. V was trimmed by 1 base and J by 2 bases, leaving 8 bases between them.